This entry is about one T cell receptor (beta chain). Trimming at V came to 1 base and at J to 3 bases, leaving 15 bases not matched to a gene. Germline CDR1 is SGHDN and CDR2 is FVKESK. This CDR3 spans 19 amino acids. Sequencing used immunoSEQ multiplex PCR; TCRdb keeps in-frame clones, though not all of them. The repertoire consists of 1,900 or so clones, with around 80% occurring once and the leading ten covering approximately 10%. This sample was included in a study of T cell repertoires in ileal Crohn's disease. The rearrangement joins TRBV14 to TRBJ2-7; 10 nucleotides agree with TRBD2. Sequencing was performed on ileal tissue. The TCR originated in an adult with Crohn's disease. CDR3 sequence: CASSQVRASGGHGGYEQYF. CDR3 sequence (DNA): TGTGCCAGCAGCCAAGTTCGTGCTAGCGGGGGACATGGGGGCTACGAGCAGTACTTC.